This entry lists 16 T cell receptor beta chains sequenced from one sample in a study of OX40 agonist ivuxolimab in advanced cancers. Here immunoSEQ multiplex PCR was the method, and the copy in TCRdb shows in-frame clones only, minus some. The top ten clones hold nearly 20% of a sample with some 29,000 clones, more than 85% of them seen once. The source material was CD4+ or CD8+ T cells sorted from blood, sampled in a trial of the OX40 agonist ivuxolimab. The origin of the receptors is an adult with an advanced solid tumor such as melanoma, head and neck, liver or kidney cancer.

The V and J genes are TRBV19 and TRBJ2-1; D is ambiguous. Trimming removed 6 bases at V and 0 bases at J, with 18 bases between. Germline lookup yields CDR1 LNHDA and CDR2 SQIVND (reference sequence). The CDR3 has 17 amino acids. CDR3 amino acids: CASSPLPARLSYNEQFF. In DNA, the CDR3 is TGTGCCAGTAGCCCGTTACCGGCTAGACTCTCCTACAATGAGCAGTTCTTC.

The chain employs TRBV7-2 and TRBJ2-7; D remains ambiguous. This CDR3 spans 17 amino acids. V was shortened by 1 base and J by 0 bases, with 16 bases between the two germline ends. Germline V gene sequence: CDR1 SGHTA, CDR2 FQGNSA. The chain's CDR3 is CASSLVVGPESSYEQYF. In nucleotides, the CDR3 is TGTGCCAGCAGCTTAGTAGTCGGCCCAGAAAGCTCCTACGAGCAGTACTTC.

The chain carries TRBV5-8 and TRBJ2-5; D gene ambiguous. The V end was cut by 3 bases, the J end by 5 bases, with 2 bases between. Germline assignment: CDR1 SGHTS and CDR2 YDEGEE. This CDR3 contains 10 residues. CDR3 protein: CASSWETQYF. For the CDR3, the DNA is TGTGCCAGCAGCTGGGAGACCCAGTACTTC.

In this sample, this clone turned up a few times. The chain couples TRBV7-2 to TRBJ2-1; D possibly matches TRBD1 or TRBD2 (5 bases each). V lost 1 base, J lost 9 bases, and 13 bases lay in between. The CDR3 covers 14 residues. Germline V gives CDR1 SGHTA, CDR2 FQGNSA. CDR3 region: CASSLVSAGGEQFF. CDR3 DNA: TGTGCCAGCAGCTTAGTTTCCGCTGGGGGTGAGCAGTTCTTC.

The CDR3 spells CASSVGDSSYEQYF. The CDR3 DNA follows: TGTGCCAGCAGCGTAGGAGATAGCTCCTACGAGCAGTACTTC. The chain is built from TRBV9 and TRBJ2-7; D remains unclear. Trimming took off 0 bases at V and 0 bases at J, with 7 bases between the two ends. The germline gives CDR1 SGDLS, CDR2 YYNGEE. This CDR3 spans 14 amino acids.

The CDR3 sequence is CASRGTFTDTQYF. The CDR3 DNA reads TGTGCCTCTCGGGGGACTTTTACAGATACGCAGTATTTT. The rearrangement links TRBV7-8 to TRBJ2-3, with a weak D call TRBD2 (6 bases). The CDR3 is 13 amino acids. CDR1 SGHVS and CDR2 FQNEAQ come from the germline V gene. The V end lost 11 bases, the J end lost 3 bases, and 15 bases lay between the germline ends.

The rearrangement links TRBV11-3 to TRBJ2-1; no clear D gene. V was shortened by 4 bases and J by 0 bases, with 13 bases between the two germline ends. The germline V gene encodes CDR1 SGHNT and CDR2 YENEEA. The CDR3 is 16 amino acids. The CDR3 loop reads CASSSSTRSSYNEQFF. The CDR3 coding sequence is TGTGCCAGCAGCTCCAGCACACGGAGCTCCTACAATGAGCAGTTCTTC.

With respect to this clone: Additional DNA sequences in this sample encode the identical CDR3. V usage is TRBV5-4 and J usage is TRBJ2-2; D is uncertain. Germline CDR1 SGHNT, CDR2 YYREEE (reference sequence). Between the trimmed V and J ends, which lost 1 base and 3 bases, there was a span of 4 bases. The CDR3 runs to 13 residues. CDR3 amino acids: CASSLTDTGELFF. In DNA form, the CDR3 reads TGTGCCAGCAGCTTGACGGACACCGGGGAGCTGTTTTTT. The full variable domain, in which reference TRBV5-4 and TRBJ2-2 provide the parts outside the CDR3, is ETGVTQSPTHLIKTRGQQVTLRCSSQSGHNTVSWYQQALGQGPQFIFQYYREEENGRGNFPPRFSGLQFPNYSSELNVNALELDDSALYLCASSLTDTGELFFGEGSRLTVL.

CDR3 bases: TGTGCCAGTAGTATAGTTGGGGGGTACTCTCAGCCCCAGCATTTT. Residues: CASSIVGGYSQPQHF. The chain employs TRBV19 and TRBJ1-5, with D perhaps matching TRBD1 (5 bases). The CDR3 is made up of 15 amino acids. Between the trimmed V and J ends, which lost 1 base and 6 bases, there was a span of 13 bases. The germline CDR1 and CDR2 sequences are LNHDA and SQIVND (reference sequence). Combining the CDR3 with reference TRBV19 and TRBJ1-5 gives the whole variable domain DGGITQSPKYLFRKEGQNVTLSCEQNLNHDAMYWYRQDPGQGLRLIYYSQIVNDFQKGDIAEGYSVSREKKESFPLTVTSAQKNPTAFYLCASSIVGGYSQPQHFGDGTRLSIL.

This CDR3 is CASSEQTSGSYEQYF. The CDR3 DNA is TGTGCCAGCAGTGAACAGACTAGCGGCTCCTACGAGCAGTACTTC. V is TRBV6-1 and J is TRBJ2-7, with 9 bases matching TRBD2. The CDR3 consists of 15 residues. The V segment lost 2 bases and the J segment 0 bases; nucleotides outside the gene matches: 2. Germline V gene lookup returns CDR1 MNHNS and CDR2 SASEGT.

By sample share, this clone is medium-sized. The V and J genes are TRBV6-1 and TRBJ2-7, with TRBD2 matching 12 bases. The J segment lost 3 bases and the V segment lost 4 bases, leaving 7 bases of the junction unmatched. The CDR3 contains 16 residues. Germline-derived CDR1 and CDR2 are MNHNS and SASEGT. CDR3 residues: CASSVRLAGAHYEQYF. CDR3 DNA sequence: TGTGCCAGCAGTGTTCGACTAGCGGGGGCGCACTACGAGCAGTACTTC.

This clone turned up a few times. The rearrangement uses TRBV19 and TRBJ2-5; 8 nucleotides line up with TRBD2. Germline CDR1 reads LNHDA; CDR2 reads SQIVND (reference sequence). V shed 3 bases, J shed 7 bases, and the junction held 7 bases outside the gene matches. This CDR3 is built from 14 residues. The CDR3 spells CASSIETSEGTQYF. CDR3 bases: TGTGCCAGTAGTATTGAGACTAGCGAGGGGACCCAGTACTTC.

This clone has only a few counts. V gene TRBV13 combines with J gene TRBJ2-7, with D maybe TRBD1 (6 bases). V was trimmed by 1 base and J by 2 bases, leaving 15 bases between them. This CDR3 comprises 16 residues. The V gene's germline CDR1 is PRHDT and CDR2 FYEKMQ (reference sequence). CDR3 sequence: CASSLEGPGDTYEQYF. The CDR3 DNA follows: TGTGCCAGCAGCTTAGAAGGGCCAGGGGACACCTACGAGCAGTACTTC.

The rearrangement joins TRBV4-1 to TRBJ2-7, with D possibly being TRBD2 (5 bases). V lost 5 bases, J lost 0 bases, and 8 bases lay in between. Germline-derived CDR1 and CDR2 are MGHRA and YSYEKL. The CDR3 runs to 13 residues. Written as DNA, the CDR3 is TGCGCCAGCAGCTCCCGGGACTCCTACGAGCAGTACTTC. Translation: CASSSRDSYEQYF.

The chain employs TRBV10-3 and TRBJ2-3; possible D gene TRBD1, 5 bases. CDR1 is ENHRY and CDR2 is SYGVKD in the germline V gene. V was clipped by 2 bases and J by 4 bases, with 16 bases between them. This CDR3 contains 16 residues. CDR3 protein: CAISEVGPSVPDTQYF. DNA for the CDR3: TGTGCCATCAGTGAGGTGGGGCCTAGTGTTCCAGATACGCAGTATTTT.

This chain links TRBV29-1 with TRBJ2-5; TRBD2 matches at 15 bases. The CDR3 covers 15 residues. Losses at the gene ends were 4 bases for V and 5 bases for J; bases not matched to a gene: 5. Germline CDR1 SQVTM, CDR2 ANQGSEA. This CDR3 is CSVGGLAGGGETQYF. CDR3 DNA sequence: TGCAGCGTTGGGGGACTAGCGGGAGGTGGGGAGACCCAGTACTTC. Filled out from reference TRBV29-1 and TRBJ2-5, the complete variable domain reads SAVISQKPSRDICQRGTSLTIQCQVDSQVTMMFWYRQQPGQSLTLIATANQGSEATYESGFVIDKFPISRPNLTFSTLTVSNMSPEDSSIYLCSVGGLAGGGETQYFGPGTRLLVL.